This passage covers 3 T cell receptor beta chains from one sample sequenced in a study of control samples from healthy donors and cancer patients. Profiled with immunoSEQ multiplex PCR; TCRdb holds only in-frame clones, not every one. The table lists 130,000 or so clones, 85% to 95% of them singletons. The sample was blood. Every receptor here comes from a man aged 35 to 55 in good health.

The chain combines TRBV18 with TRBJ2-3; D gene uncertain. The CDR3 is 15 residues long. Germline CDR1 reads KGHSH; CDR2 reads LQKENI. Trimming pared 2 bases from V and 6 bases from J, leaving 15 bases between. CDR3 DNA sequence: TGTGCCAGCTCACCATTGGAAAGAACTGGGGATACGCAGTATTTT. Encoded protein: CASSPLERTGDTQYF.

V is TRBV6-2 or TRBV6-3 and J is TRBJ2-3, with TRBD1 matching over 7 bases. V lost 6 bases to trimming and J lost 1 base; unmatched junction nucleotides: 7. The CDR3 length is 15 residues. CDR1 is MNHEY, CDR2 SVGEGT, per germline. The DNA of the CDR3 is TGTGCCAGCAGCTCAACCGGGACAGGCACAGATACGCAGTATTTT. Encoded protein: CASSSTGTGTDTQYF.

The rearrangement joins TRBV30 to TRBJ1-5, with D unclear. Trimming cost V 3 bases and J 2 bases, with 14 bases left between them. CDR1 is GTSNPN, CDR2 SVGIG, per germline (reference sequence). CDR3 length equals 15 residues. In DNA form, the CDR3 reads TGTGCCTGGAGGGGAGGTCCGAGTGGCAATCAGCCCCAGCATTTT. Translating gives CAWRGGPSGNQPQHF.